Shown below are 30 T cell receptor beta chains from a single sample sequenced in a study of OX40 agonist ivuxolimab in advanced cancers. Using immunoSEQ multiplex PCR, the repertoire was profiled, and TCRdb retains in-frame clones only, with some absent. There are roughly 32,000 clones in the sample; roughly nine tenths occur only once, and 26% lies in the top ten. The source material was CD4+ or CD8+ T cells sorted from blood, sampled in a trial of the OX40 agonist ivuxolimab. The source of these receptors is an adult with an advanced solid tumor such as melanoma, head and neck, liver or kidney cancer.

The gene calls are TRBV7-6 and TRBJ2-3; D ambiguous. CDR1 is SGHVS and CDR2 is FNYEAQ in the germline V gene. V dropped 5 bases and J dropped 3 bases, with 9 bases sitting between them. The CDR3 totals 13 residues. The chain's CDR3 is CASSASLTDTQYF. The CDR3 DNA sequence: TGTGCCAGCAGCGCCAGCCTTACAGATACGCAGTATTTT.

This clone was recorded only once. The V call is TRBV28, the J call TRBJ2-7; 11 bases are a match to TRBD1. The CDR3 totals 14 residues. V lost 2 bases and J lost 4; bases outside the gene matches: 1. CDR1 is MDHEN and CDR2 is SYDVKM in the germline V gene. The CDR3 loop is CASSLRDRGYEQYF. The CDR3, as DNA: TGTGCCAGCAGTTTAAGGGACAGGGGGTACGAGCAGTACTTC.

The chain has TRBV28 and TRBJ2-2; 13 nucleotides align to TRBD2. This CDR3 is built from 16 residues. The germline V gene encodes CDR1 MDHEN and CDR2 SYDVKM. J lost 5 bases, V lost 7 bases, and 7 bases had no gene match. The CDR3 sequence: CASMKLAGGRTGELFF. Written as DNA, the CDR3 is TGTGCCAGCATGAAACTAGCGGGAGGGAGAACCGGGGAGCTGTTTTTT.

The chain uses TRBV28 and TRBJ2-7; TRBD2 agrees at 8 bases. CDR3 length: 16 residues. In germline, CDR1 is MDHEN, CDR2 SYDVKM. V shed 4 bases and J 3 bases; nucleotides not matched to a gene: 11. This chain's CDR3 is CASSSPPASGGYEQYF. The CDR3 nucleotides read TGTGCCAGCAGTTCCCCCCCGGCAAGCGGGGGCTACGAGCAGTACTTC.

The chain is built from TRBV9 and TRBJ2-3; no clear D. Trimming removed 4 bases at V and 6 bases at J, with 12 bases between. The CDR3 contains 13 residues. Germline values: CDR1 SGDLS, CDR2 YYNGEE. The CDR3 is CASSSHGRDTQYF. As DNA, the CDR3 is TGTGCCAGCAGCTCCCACGGTCGTGATACGCAGTATTTT.

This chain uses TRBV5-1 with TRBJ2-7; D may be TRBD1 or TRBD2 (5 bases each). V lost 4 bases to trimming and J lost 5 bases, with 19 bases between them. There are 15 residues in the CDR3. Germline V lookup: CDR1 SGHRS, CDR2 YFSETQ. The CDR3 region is CASSLGEGLKDEQYF. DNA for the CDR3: TGCGCCAGCAGCCTCGGCGAGGGGTTAAAGGACGAGCAGTACTTC.

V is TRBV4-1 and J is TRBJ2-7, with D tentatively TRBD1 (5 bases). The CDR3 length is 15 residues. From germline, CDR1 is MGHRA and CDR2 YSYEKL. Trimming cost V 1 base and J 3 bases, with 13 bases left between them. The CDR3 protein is CASSQVDSQYYEQYF. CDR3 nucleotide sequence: TGCGCCAGCAGCCAAGTAGACAGCCAATACTACGAGCAGTACTTC.

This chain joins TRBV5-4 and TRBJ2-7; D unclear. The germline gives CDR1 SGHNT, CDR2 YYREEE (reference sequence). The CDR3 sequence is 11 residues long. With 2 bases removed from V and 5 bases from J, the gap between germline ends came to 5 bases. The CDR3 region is CASSFIDEQYF. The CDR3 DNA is TGTGCCAGCAGCTTTATCGACGAGCAGTACTTC.

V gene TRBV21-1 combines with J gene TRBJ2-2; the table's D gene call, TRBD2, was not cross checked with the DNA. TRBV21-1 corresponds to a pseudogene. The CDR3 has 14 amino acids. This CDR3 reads CASTGRGNTGELFF. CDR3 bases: TGTGCCAGCACCGGTCGAGGGAACACCGGAGAGCTGTTTTTT.

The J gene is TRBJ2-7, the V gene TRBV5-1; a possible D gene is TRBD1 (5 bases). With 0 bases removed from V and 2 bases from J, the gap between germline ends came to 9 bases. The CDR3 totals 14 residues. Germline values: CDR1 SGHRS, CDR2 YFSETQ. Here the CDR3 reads CASSLVGQTYEQYF. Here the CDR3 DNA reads TGCGCCAGCAGCTTGGTGGGGCAAACCTACGAGCAGTACTTC.

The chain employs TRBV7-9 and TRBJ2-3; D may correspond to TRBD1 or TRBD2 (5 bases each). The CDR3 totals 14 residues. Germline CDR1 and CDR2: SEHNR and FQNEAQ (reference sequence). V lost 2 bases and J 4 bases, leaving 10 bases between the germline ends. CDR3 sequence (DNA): TGTGCCAGCAGCTTAACCGGGGCGGCAGATACGCAGTATTTT. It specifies CASSLTGAADTQYF. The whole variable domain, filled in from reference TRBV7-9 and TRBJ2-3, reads DTGVSQNPRHKITKRGQNVTFRCDPISEHNRLYWYRQTLGQGPEFLTYFQNEAQLEKSRLLSDRFSAERPKGSFSTLEIQRTEQGDSAMYLCASSLTGAADTQYFGPGTRLTVL.

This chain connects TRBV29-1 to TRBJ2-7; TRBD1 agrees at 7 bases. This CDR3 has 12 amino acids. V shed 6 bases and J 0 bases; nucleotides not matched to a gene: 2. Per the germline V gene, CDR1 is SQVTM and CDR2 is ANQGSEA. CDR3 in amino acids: CSVRDSSYEQYF. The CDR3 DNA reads TGCAGCGTCCGGGACAGCTCCTACGAGCAGTACTTC.

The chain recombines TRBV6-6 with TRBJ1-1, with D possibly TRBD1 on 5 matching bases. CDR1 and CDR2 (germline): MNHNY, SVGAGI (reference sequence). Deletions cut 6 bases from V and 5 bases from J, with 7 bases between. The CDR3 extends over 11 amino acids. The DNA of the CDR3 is TGTGCCAGCAGGGGGGTTACTGAAGCTTTCTTT. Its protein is CASRGVTEAFF.

The CDR3 protein is CASSQRGLGNEQYF. The CDR3 region has the DNA TGTGCCAGCAGCCAGAGGGGGCTGGGGAACGAGCAGTACTTC. This chain uses TRBV9 with TRBJ2-7, with TRBD1 matching 7 bases. The germline V gene encodes CDR1 SGDLS and CDR2 YYNGEE. V trimming: 4 bases; J trimming: 5 bases; junction bases outside the gene matches: 9. The CDR3 loop spans 14 amino acids.

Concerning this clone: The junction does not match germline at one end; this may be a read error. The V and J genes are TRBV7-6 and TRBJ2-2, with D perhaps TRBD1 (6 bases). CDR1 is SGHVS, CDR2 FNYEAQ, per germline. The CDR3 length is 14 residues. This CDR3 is CASSLAWGPGELFF. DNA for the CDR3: TGTGCCAGCAGCCTAGCTTGGGGGCCCGGGGAGCTGTTTTTT.

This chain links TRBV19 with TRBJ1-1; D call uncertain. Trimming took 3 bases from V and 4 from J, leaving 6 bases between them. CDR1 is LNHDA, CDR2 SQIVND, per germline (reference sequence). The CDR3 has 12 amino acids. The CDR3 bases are TGTGCCAGTAGTATGTGGGGCACTGAAGCTTTCTTT. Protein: CASSMWGTEAFF. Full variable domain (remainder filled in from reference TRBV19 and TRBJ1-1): DGGITQSPKYLFRKEGQNVTLSCEQNLNHDAMYWYRQDPGQGLRLIYYSQIVNDFQKGDIAEGYSVSREKKESFPLTVTSAQKNPTAFYLCASSMWGTEAFFGQGTRLTVV.

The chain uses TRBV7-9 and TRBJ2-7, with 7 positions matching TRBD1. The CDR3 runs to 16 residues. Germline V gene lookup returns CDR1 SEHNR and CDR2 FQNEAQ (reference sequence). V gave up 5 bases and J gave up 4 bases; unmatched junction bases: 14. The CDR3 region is CASSVQSLGQPYEQYF. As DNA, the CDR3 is TGTGCCAGCAGCGTACAGTCCTTGGGACAGCCTTACGAGCAGTACTTC.

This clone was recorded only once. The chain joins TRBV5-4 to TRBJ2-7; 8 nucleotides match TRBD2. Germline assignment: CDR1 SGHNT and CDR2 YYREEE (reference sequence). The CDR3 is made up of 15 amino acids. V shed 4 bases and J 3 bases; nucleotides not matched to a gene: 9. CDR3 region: CASSPPGAGVYEQYF. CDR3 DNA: TGTGCCAGCAGCCCCCCTGGAGCGGGAGTCTACGAGCAGTACTTC.

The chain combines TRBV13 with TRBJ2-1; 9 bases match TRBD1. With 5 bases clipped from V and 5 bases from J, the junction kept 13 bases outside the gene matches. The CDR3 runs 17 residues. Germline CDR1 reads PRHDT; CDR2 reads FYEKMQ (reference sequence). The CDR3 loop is CASSVPHRGPQNNEQFF. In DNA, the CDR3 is TGTGCCAGCAGCGTTCCTCACAGGGGGCCCCAAAACAATGAGCAGTTCTTC.

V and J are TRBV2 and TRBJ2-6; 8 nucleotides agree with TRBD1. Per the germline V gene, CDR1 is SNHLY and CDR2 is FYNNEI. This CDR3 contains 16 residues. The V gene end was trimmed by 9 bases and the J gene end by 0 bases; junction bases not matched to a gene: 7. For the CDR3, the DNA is TGTGCCAGAGGACAGGGAAGCAACTCTGGGGCCAACGTCCTGACTTTC. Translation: CARGQGSNSGANVLTF.

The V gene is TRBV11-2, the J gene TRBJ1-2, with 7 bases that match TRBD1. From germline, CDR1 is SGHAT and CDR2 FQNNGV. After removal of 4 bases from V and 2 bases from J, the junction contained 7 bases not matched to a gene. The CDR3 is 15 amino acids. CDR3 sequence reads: CASSSGQELNYGYTF. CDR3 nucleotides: TGTGCCAGCAGCTCTGGACAGGAATTAAACTATGGCTACACCTTC.

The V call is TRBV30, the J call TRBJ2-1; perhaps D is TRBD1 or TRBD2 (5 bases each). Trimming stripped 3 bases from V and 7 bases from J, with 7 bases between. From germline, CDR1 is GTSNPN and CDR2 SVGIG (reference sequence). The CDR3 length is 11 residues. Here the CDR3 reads CAWSEGNEQFF. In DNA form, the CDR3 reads TGTGCCTGGAGCGAGGGGAATGAGCAGTTCTTC.

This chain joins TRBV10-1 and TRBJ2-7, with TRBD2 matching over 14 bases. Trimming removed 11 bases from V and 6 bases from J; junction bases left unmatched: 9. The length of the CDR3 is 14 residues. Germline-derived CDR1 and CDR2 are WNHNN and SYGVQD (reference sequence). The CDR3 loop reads CAPGTSGRNGEQYF. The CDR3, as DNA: TGCGCCCCGGGGACTAGCGGGAGAAATGGCGAGCAGTACTTC.

CDR3 amino acids: CAISESAGSYNEQFF. The DNA of the CDR3 is TGTGCCATCAGTGAGTCGGCGGGCTCCTACAATGAGCAGTTCTTC. The chain couples TRBV10-3 to TRBJ2-1, with D tentatively TRBD2 (5 bases). The CDR3 covers 15 residues. The V end lost 0 bases, the J end lost 0 bases, and 6 bases lay between the germline ends. Germline V gene data show CDR1 as ENHRY and CDR2 as SYGVKD.

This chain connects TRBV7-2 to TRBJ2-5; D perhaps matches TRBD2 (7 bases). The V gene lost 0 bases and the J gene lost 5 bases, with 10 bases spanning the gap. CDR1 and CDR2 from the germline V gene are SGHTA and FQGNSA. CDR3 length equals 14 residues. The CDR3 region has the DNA TGTGCCAGCAGCTTAGCGGGGGGGCAGGAGACCCAGTACTTC. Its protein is CASSLAGGQETQYF.

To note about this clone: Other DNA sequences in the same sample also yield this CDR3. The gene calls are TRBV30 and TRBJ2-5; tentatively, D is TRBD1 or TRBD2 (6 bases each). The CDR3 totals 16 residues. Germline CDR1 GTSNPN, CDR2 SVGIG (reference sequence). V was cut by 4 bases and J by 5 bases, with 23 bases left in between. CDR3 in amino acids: CAWTTVEGRGGETQYF. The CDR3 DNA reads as TGTGCCTGGACGACCGTGGAGGGGAGAGGGGGGGAGACCCAGTACTTC.

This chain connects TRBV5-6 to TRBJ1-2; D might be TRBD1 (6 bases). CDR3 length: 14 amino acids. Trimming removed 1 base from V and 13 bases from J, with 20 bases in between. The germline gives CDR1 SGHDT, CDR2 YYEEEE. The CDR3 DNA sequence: TGTGCCAGCAGCTTGTTGCGGACAGCAATATCGTTCACCTTC. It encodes CASSLLRTAISFTF.

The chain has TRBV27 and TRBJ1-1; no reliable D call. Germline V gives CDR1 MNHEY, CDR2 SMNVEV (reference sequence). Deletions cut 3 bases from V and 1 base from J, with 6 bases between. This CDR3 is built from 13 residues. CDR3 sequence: CASSFSRNTEAFF. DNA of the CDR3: TGTGCCAGCAGTTTTTCCAGGAACACTGAAGCTTTCTTT.

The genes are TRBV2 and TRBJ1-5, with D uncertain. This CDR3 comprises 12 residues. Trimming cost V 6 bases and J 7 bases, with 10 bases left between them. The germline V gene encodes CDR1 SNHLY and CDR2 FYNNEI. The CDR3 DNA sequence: TGTGCCAGCAGCCTTCCAGGACAGCCCCAGCATTTT. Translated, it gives CASSLPGQPQHF.

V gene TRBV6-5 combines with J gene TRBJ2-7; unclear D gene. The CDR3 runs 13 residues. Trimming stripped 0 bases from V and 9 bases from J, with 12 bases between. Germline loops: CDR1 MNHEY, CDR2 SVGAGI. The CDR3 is CASSYSVRAVQYF. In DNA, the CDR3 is TGTGCCAGCAGTTACTCGGTTCGGGCGGTGCAGTACTTC.